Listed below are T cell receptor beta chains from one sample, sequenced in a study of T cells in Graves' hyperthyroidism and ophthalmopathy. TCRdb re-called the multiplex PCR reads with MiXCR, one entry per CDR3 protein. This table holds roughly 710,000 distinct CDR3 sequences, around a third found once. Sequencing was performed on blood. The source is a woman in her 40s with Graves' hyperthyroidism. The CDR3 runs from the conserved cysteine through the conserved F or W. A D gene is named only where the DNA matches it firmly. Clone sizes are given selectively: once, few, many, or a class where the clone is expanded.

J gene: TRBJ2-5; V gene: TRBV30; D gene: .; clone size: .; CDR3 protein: CAWDQYQETQYF; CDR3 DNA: TGTGCCTGGGACCAGTACCAAGAGACCCAGTACTTC
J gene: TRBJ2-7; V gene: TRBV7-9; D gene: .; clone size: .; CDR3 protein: CASSLSGHLYEQYF; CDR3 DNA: TGTGCCAGCAGCTTATCGGGACACCTCTACGAGCAGTACTTC
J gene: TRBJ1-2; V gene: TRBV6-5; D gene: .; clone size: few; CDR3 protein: CASRPRRAYGYTF; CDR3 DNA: TGTGCCAGCAGGCCCCGCAGGGCCTATGGCTACACCTTC
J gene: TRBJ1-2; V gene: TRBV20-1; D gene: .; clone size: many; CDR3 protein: CSARGYGYTF; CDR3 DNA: TGCAGTGCCAGAGGCTATGGCTACACCTTC
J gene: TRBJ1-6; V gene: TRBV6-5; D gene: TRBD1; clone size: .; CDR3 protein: CASSRTTGNNSPLHF; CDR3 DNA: TGTGCCAGCAGTCGAACGACAGGGAATAATTCACCCCTCCACTTT
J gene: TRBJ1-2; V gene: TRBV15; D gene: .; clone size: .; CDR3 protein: CATSRDRQGDRGYTF; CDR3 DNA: TGTGCCACCAGCAGAGATCGCCAAGGGGATCGTGGCTACACCTTC
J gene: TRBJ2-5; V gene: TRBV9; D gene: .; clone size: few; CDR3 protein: CASSSRPAGVETQYF; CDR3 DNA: TGTGCCAGCAGCTCTCGCCCAGCTGGGGTAGAGACCCAGTACTTC
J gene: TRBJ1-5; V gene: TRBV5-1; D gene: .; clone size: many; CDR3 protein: CASSLLAGNQPQHF; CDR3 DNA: TGTGCCAGCAGTTTATTAGCGGGCAATCAGCCCCAGCATTTT
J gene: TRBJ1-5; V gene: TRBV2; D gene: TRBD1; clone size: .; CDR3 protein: CASSFGTGGQNQPQHF; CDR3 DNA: TGTGCCAGCAGTTTCGGGACAGGGGGCCAAAATCAGCCCCAGCATTTT
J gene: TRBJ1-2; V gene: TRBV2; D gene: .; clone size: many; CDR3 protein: CASSVEINYGYTF; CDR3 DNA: TGTGCCAGCAGTGTAGAGATAAACTATGGCTACACCTTC
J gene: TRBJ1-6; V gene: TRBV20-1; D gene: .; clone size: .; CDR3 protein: CSARDGDRSSYNSPLHF; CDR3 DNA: TGCAGTGCTAGAGACGGTGACAGGAGCTCCTATAATTCACCCCTCCACTTT
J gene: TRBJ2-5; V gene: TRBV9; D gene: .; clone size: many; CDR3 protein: CASTLGEALETQYF; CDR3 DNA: TGTGCCAGCACTCTTGGGGAGGCGTTGGAGACCCAGTACTTC
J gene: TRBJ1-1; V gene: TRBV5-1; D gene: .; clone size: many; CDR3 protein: CASANRTDAAFF; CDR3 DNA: TGCGCCAGCGCAAATCGGACAGACGCAGCTTTCTTT
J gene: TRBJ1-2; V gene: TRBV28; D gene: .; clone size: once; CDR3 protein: CASHTGNYGYAF; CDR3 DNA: TGTGCCAGCCACACAGGCAACTATGGCTACGCCTTC
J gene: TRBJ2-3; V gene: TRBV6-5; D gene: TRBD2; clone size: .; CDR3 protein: CASSLWRESGSRGDTQYF; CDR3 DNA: TGTGCCAGCAGTTTATGGCGGGAAAGCGGGAGCCGTGGAGATACGCAGTATTTT
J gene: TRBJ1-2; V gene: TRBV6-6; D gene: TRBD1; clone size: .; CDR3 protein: CASSLAGTVLNYGYTF; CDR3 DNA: TGTGCCAGCAGCCTTGCCGGGACAGTCCTTAACTATGGCTACACCTTC
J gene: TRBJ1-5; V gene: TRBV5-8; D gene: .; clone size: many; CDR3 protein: CASSGTPGHYSNQPQHF; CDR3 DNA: TGTGCCAGCAGCGGAACTCCGGGACACTATAGCAATCAGCCCCAGCATTTT
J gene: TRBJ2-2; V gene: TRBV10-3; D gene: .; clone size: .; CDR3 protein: CAISESRTGNTWELFF; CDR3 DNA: TGTGCCATCAGTGAGTCTAGGACGGGGAACACCTGGGAGCTGTTTTTT
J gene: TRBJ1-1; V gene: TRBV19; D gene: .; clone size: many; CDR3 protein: CASSRQSWGNTEAFF; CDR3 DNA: TGTGCCAGTAGTCGACAGTCATGGGGAAACACTGAAGCTTTCTTT
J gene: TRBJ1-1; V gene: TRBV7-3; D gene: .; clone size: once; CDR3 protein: CASSPPAYTEAFF; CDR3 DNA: TGTGCCAGCTCACCACCAGCTTACACTGAAGCTTTCTTT
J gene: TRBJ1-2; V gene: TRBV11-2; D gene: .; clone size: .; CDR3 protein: CASSLEGGGRDGYTF; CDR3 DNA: TGTGCCAGCAGCTTAGAGGGCGGGGGTAGGGATGGCTACACCTTC
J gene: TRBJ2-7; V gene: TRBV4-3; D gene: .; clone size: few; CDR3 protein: CASSQDPAGPTYEQYF; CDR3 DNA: TGCGCCAGCAGCCAAGATCCGGCAGGGCCCACCTACGAGCAGTACTTC
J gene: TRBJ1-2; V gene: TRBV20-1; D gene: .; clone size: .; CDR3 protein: CSARDLRDGYTF; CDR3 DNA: TGCAGTGCTAGAGATCTGAGGGATGGCTACACCTTC
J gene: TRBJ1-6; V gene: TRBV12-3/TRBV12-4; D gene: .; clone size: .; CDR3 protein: CASSLKGRRLRESPLHF; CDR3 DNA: TGTGCCAGCAGTTTAAAGGGACGGCGCCTTCGGGAGTCACCCCTCCACTTT
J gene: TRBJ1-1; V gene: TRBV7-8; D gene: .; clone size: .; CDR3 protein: CASSPLRGSQGTEAFF; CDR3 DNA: TGTGCCAGCAGCCCGCTCCGAGGGTCTCAGGGCACTGAAGCTTTCTTT
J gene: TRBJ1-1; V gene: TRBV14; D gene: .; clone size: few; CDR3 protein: CASSQLQGFEAFF; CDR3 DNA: TGTGCCAGCAGCCAACTACAGGGTTTTGAAGCTTTCTTT
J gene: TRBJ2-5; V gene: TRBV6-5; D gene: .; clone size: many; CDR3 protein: CASSYYSDRAEETQYF; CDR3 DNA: TGTGCCAGCAGTTACTACTCGGATAGAGCAGAAGAGACCCAGTACTTC
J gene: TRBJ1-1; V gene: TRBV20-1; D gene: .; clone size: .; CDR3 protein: CSATPGAPTEAFF; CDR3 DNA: TGCAGTGCTACCCCAGGGGCGCCCACTGAAGCTTTCTTT